The 9 T cell receptor beta chains listed next were all sequenced from one sample in a study of CD8+ T cells in alopecia areata. RNA extraction and reverse transcription yielded cDNA as sequencing template. Only in-frame clones appear in the TCRdb table, and some are missing; sequencing was by immunoSEQ multiplex PCR. The repertoire holds about 34,000 clones, 55% seen once, with 30% to 50% in the top ten. The sequencing input was NKG2D-high CD8+ T cells sorted from blood. These receptors were collected from a human donor with alopecia areata.

V usage is TRBV7-9 and J usage is TRBJ2-7; TRBD1 aligns across 8 bases. Germline V gene lookup returns CDR1 SEHNR and CDR2 FQNEAQ (reference sequence). The CDR3 has 15 residues. With 5 bases clipped from V and 6 bases from J, the junction kept 12 bases outside the gene matches. For the CDR3, the DNA is TGTGCCAGCAGCCGTCGGACAGGGTCACAGTTCGAGCAGTACTTC. Protein product: CASSRRTGSQFEQYF.

V gene TRBV28 combines with J gene TRBJ1-5; tentative D call: TRBD1 (6 bases). Germline V lookup: CDR1 MDHEN, CDR2 SYDVKM. V lost 3 bases, J lost 2 bases, and 17 bases lay in between. This CDR3 is 17 amino acids long. This CDR3 is CASSLPNRVFRNQPQHF. CDR3 coding DNA: TGTGCCAGCAGTTTGCCGAACAGGGTTTTTCGCAATCAGCCCCAGCATTTT.

The chain uses TRBV4-1 and TRBJ2-3, with 11 positions matching TRBD2. The V and J ends lost 0 bases and 0 bases, in that order; junction bases with no gene match: 5. The CDR3 contains 18 residues. Germline values: CDR1 MGHRA, CDR2 YSYEKL. In DNA, the CDR3 is TGCGCCAGCAGCCAAGAATTTACTAGCGGGAGTAGCACAGATACGCAGTATTTT. This sequence encodes CASSQEFTSGSSTDTQYF.

In this sample, this clone turned up once. V is TRBV25-1 and J is TRBJ1-2; D unclear. Germline V gene lookup returns CDR1 MGHDK and CDR2 SYGVNS. The CDR3 sequence is 12 residues long. The V end was cut by 0 bases, the J end by 6 bases, with 5 bases between. The CDR3 coding sequence is TGTGCCAGCAGTGAATATAGGGATGGCTACACCTTC. This encodes CASSEYRDGYTF.

Only one count was recorded for this clone. The chain is built from TRBV28 and TRBJ2-7; 9 bases agree with TRBD1. CDR1 and CDR2 (germline): MDHEN, SYDVKM. V was clipped by 7 bases and J by 3 bases; unmatched bases: 7. The CDR3 is 14 amino acids. The CDR3, as DNA: TGTGCCAGCACTGTACAGGGGGCTATCTACGAGCAGTACTTC. Translated, it gives CASTVQGAIYEQYF.

The chain is built from TRBV6-5 and TRBJ2-7, with D unresolved. There are 16 residues in the CDR3. Per germline, CDR1 MNHEY and CDR2 SVGAGI. Trimming left V 0 bases short and J 6 bases short, with 18 bases between. CDR3 sequence: CASSYSMPGSPSEQYF. The DNA for the CDR3 is TGTGCCAGCAGTTACTCGATGCCAGGATCACCGAGCGAGCAGTACTTC.

The genes are TRBV4-3 and TRBJ2-7; possibly TRBD1 for D (6 bases). Germline assignment: CDR1 LGHNA and CDR2 YSLEER. V lost 3 bases and J lost 0, with 12 bases in between. The CDR3 loop spans 15 amino acids. CDR3 in DNA: TGCGCCAGCAGCCAGCCCATGGACAGCTCCTACGAGCAGTACTTC. Translating it yields CASSQPMDSSYEQYF.

This rearrangement joins TRBV4-1 to TRBJ2-7, with a weak D call TRBD1 (6 bases). Germline V gives CDR1 MGHRA, CDR2 YSYEKL. Deletions cut 1 base from V and 1 base from J, with 8 bases between. The CDR3 loop spans 14 amino acids. DNA of the CDR3: TGCGCCAGCAGCCAAGGCGACAGGTCCTACGAGCAGTACTTC. Translation: CASSQGDRSYEQYF.

The chain uses TRBV7-6 and TRBJ2-7; D might be TRBD1 (5 bases). The length of the CDR3 is 15 residues. CDR1 SGHVS and CDR2 FNYEAQ come from the germline V gene. V was pared by 5 bases and J by 4 bases, with 18 bases between. The CDR3 loop reads CASSDTGPDVYEQYF. In DNA form, the CDR3 reads TGTGCCAGCAGCGACACAGGTCCCGACGTGTACGAGCAGTACTTC.